These 31 T cell receptor beta chains were sequenced from one sample in a study of tumor-infiltrating lymphocytes in primary liver carcinoma. The researchers obtained blood RNA from unsorted whole blood and also extracted germline DNA. Starting material of approximately 500 ng total RNA yielded TCR beta cDNA via a constant-region primer. Three-round nested multiplex PCR performed with slightly modified ARM-PCR produced the TCR beta libraries. Researchers ran the first two PCR rounds for roughly 11 cycles each with TRBV1-TRBV30 forward primers and a C-beta reverse primer. From the multiplex PCR reads, TCRdb called clonotypes with MiXCR, one entry per CDR3 protein. The sample has more than 150,000 distinct CDR3 sequences; about 60% are singletons. Sequenced input: peripheral blood. These receptors were taken from a man between 40 and 49 years old with primary liver carcinoma and hepatitis B virus infection.

This clonotype was detected once. It is likely a read error, because the conserved phenylalanine at the end of the CDR3 is missing. The rearrangement uses TRBV11-2 and TRBJ2-5, with a possible D match to TRBD2 (5 bases). The CDR3 extends over 13 amino acids. V gave up 6 bases and J gave up 4 bases, with 12 bases separating them. Per germline, CDR1 SGHAT and CDR2 FQNNGV. In DNA form, the CDR3 reads TGTGCCAGCAGTCCCGGGATAGGAGAGACCCAGTACTAC. Protein product: CASSPGIGETQYY.

There are a few counts of this clonotype. Here the CDR3 DNA reads TGTGCCTGGAGTGTACGGGCCTACGAGCAGTACTTC. Encoded protein: CAWSVRAYEQYF. The chain is built from TRBV30 and TRBJ2-7, with unresolved D. The germline V gene has CDR1 GTSNPN and CDR2 SVGIG (reference sequence). Trimming pared 0 bases from V and 2 bases from J, leaving 5 bases between. The CDR3 contains 12 residues.

This clonotype was seen ten or more times. The chain recombines TRBV11-2 with TRBJ1-1, with TRBD1 as a possible D gene (6 bases). The germline V gene has CDR1 SGHAT and CDR2 FQNNGV. CDR3 size: 13 residues. V shed 5 bases and J shed 2 bases, with 9 bases lying between them. The CDR3 region is CASSVGGNTEAFF. The CDR3 region has the DNA TGTGCCAGCAGCGTAGGGGGAAACACTGAAGCTTTCTTT.

This clonotype was seen a few times. A clone one base away is much larger, so this may be a read error. This chain joins TRBV11-1 and TRBJ2-7; TRBD1 matches 9 bases. Germline CDR1 is SGHAT and CDR2 is FQDESV (reference sequence). The CDR3 consists of 13 residues. The DNA of the CDR3 is TGTGTCAGCAGCTTAGGGACAGGGAACGAGCAGTACTTC. Translation gives CVSSLGTGNEQYF.

Points on this clonotype: A junction boundary mismatches the germline segment, possibly from a read error. This rearrangement joins TRBV4-1 to TRBJ2-7; either TRBD1 or TRBD2 may fit D (5 bases each). CDR1 is MGHRA and CDR2 is YSYEKL in the germline V gene. This CDR3 region has 16 residues. For the CDR3, the DNA is TGCACCAGCAGCCAGAAACCGGGACCGACAAACTACGAGCAGTACTTC. As protein: CTSSQKPGPTNYEQYF.

The rearrangement links TRBV29-1 to TRBJ2-5, with D perhaps matching TRBD2 (6 bases). In germline, CDR1 is SQVTM, CDR2 ANQGSEA. The CDR3 loop spans 14 amino acids. V was trimmed by 2 bases and J by 7 bases, leaving 17 bases between them. The CDR3 spells CSVELGPAGRTQYF. In DNA form, the CDR3 reads TGCAGCGTTGAATTGGGGCCAGCGGGCAGGACCCAGTACTTC. The full variable domain, with the rest looked up from reference TRBV29-1 and TRBJ2-5, is SAVISQKPSRDICQRGTSLTIQCQVDSQVTMMFWYRQQPGQSLTLIATANQGSEATYESGFVIDKFPISRPNLTFSTLTVSNMSPEDSSIYLCSVELGPAGRTQYFGPGTRLLVL.

This chain connects TRBV4-1 to TRBJ2-1; 13 bases are shared with TRBD2. Per germline, CDR1 MGHRA and CDR2 YSYEKL. The CDR3 consists of 20 residues. Trimming at V came to 3 bases and at J to 2 bases, leaving 13 bases not matched to a gene. The CDR3 coding sequence is TGCGCCAGCAGCCATGGAGTCCCGTTACTAGCGGGAGGGCCCTACAATGAGCAGTTCTTC. Translated, it gives CASSHGVPLLAGGPYNEQFF.

The rearrangement joins TRBV5-8 to TRBJ2-5, with 7 bases that match TRBD1. CDR3 length: 15 residues. Germline assignment: CDR1 SGHTS and CDR2 YDEGEE. Trimming took 5 bases from V and 5 from J; bases not matched to a gene: 12. CDR3 in amino acids: CASSTGDPRGETQYF. The CDR3 nucleotides are TGTGCCAGCAGTACAGGGGACCCTCGAGGGGAGACCCAGTACTTC.

V usage is TRBV11-2 and J usage is TRBJ2-5; D not resolved. This CDR3 has 15 residues. Germline lookup yields CDR1 SGHAT and CDR2 FQNNGV. The V and J ends lost 6 bases and 5 bases respectively, with 19 bases between them. CDR3 DNA sequence: TGTGCCAGCAGTCTTCATGTCGTCTGGGCGGAGACCCAGTACTTC. Translated, it gives CASSLHVVWAETQYF.

The genes are TRBV6-1 and TRBJ2-3, with 10 nucleotides matching TRBD2. The CDR3 loop spans 14 amino acids. CDR1 MNHNS and CDR2 SASEGT come from the germline V gene. V lost 8 bases and J lost 1; bases outside the gene matches: 3. This chain's CDR3 is CASDLAGGTDTQYF. The CDR3 DNA reads as TGTGCCAGCGACCTAGCGGGAGGCACAGATACGCAGTATTTT.

V and J are TRBV11-2 and TRBJ2-2; D possibly corresponds to TRBD2 (6 bases). Germline lookup yields CDR1 SGHAT and CDR2 FQNNGV. Trimming cost V 3 bases and J 7 bases, with 24 bases left between them. CDR3 length equals 18 residues. CDR3 nucleotides: TGTGCCAGCAGCTTGATCCCACCAACTGGCGGGAAGGGCGGGGAGCTGTTTTTT. The encoded protein is CASSLIPPTGGKGGELFF. Based on the CDR3 plus reference TRBV11-2 and TRBJ2-2, the full variable domain is EAGVAQSPRYKIIEKRQSVAFWCNPISGHATLYWYQQILGQGPKLLIQFQNNGVVDDSQLPKDRFSAERLKGVDSTLKIQPAKLEDSAVYLCASSLIPPTGGKGGELFFGEGSRLTVL.

A word on this clonotype: The junction shows a germline mismatch at one end, possibly a read error. The rearrangement links TRBV11-2 to TRBJ2-3; D perhaps matches TRBD2 (7 bases). The CDR3 sequence is 14 residues long. CDR1 and CDR2 from the germline V gene are SGHAT and FQNNGV. DNA of the CDR3: TGTGACAGCAGCCAATTGGGGGGGCGAGATACGCAGTGTTTT. Encoded protein: CDSSQLGGRDTQCF.

Of note for this clonotype: A much larger clone lies one base from this, so it may be a read error. The chain combines TRBV11-3 with TRBJ1-1; 8 bases agree with TRBD1. Per germline, CDR1 SGHNT and CDR2 YENEEA. The CDR3 loop spans 15 amino acids. Here the CDR3 reads CASSLGQGEDTESFF. DNA for the CDR3: TGTGCCAGCAGCCTCGGACAGGGCGAGGACACTGAATCTTTCTTT.

The chain combines TRBV4-2 with TRBJ2-3; 8 bases fit TRBD1. The CDR3 totals 15 residues. The J segment lost 2 bases and the V segment lost 4 bases, leaving 5 bases of the junction unmatched. Per the germline V gene, CDR1 is LGHNA and CDR2 is YNFKEQ. The CDR3: CASSPRTGFTDTQYF. The CDR3 region has the DNA TGTGCCAGCAGCCCCAGGACAGGGTTCACAGATACGCAGTATTTT.

There are many counts of this clonotype. The rearrangement joins TRBV11-2 to TRBJ2-7, with D possibly TRBD2 on 6 matching bases. Per the germline V gene, CDR1 is SGHAT and CDR2 is FQNNGV. The CDR3 is 14 amino acids. V was cut by 3 bases and J by 9 bases, with 18 bases left in between. DNA of the CDR3: TGTGCCAGCAGCTTGATAGGGGACTCGGGCGGGCAGTACTTC. As protein: CASSLIGDSGGQYF.

Concerning this clonotype: This clone may be a read error of a much larger clone one base away. This chain connects TRBV11-2 to TRBJ2-2, with D perhaps TRBD2 (6 bases). The V gene's germline CDR1 is SGHAT and CDR2 FQNNGV. The CDR3 consists of 14 residues. DNA for the CDR3: TGTGTCAGCAGCGAAGTGAGGGGACTCGGGGAGCTGTTTTTT. Translation: CVSSEVRGLGELFF. Full variable domain (missing parts from reference TRBV11-2 and TRBJ2-2): EAGVAQSPRYKIIEKRQSVAFWCNPISGHATLYWYQQILGQGPKLLIQFQNNGVVDDSQLPKDRFSAERLKGVDSTLKIQPAKLEDSAVYLCVSSEVRGLGELFFGEGSRLTVL.

As to this clonotype: Since no conserved phenylalanine or tryptophan closes the CDR3, a read error is the likely cause. The J gene is TRBJ2-1, the V gene TRBV11-1; TRBD1 matches 7 bases. The CDR3 loop spans 13 amino acids. The germline CDR1 and CDR2 sequences are SGHAT and FQDESV (reference sequence). V gave up 3 bases and J gave up 7 bases; unmatched junction bases: 3. The CDR3 coding sequence is TGTGCCAGCAGCTTTGACAGGGAGAATGAGCAGTTCTCC. It is translated as CASSFDRENEQFS.

Concerning this clonotype itself: It may be a read error: a sequence one base away is much more abundant. V is TRBV10-3 and J is TRBJ2-7; TRBD1 aligns across 7 bases. This CDR3 is 14 amino acids long. CDR1 ENHRY and CDR2 SYGVKD come from the germline V gene. The junction had 8 bases not matched to a gene; V was cut back by 6 bases and J by 3 bases. The CDR3 loop reads CAIRGQLTRYEQYF. The CDR3 DNA reads as TGTGCCATCAGGGGACAGTTAACTCGCTACGAGCAGTACTTC.

In regard to this clonotype: One end of the junction does not line up with germline, which may come from a read error. The chain has TRBV11-2 and TRBJ2-7; D is ambiguous. The CDR3 loop spans 14 amino acids. The germline V gene has CDR1 SGHAT and CDR2 FQNNGV. This CDR3 is CAGSLYDGAYEQYF. CDR3 DNA sequence: TGTGCCGGCAGCTTATACGACGGAGCCTACGAGCAGTACTTT.

With regard to this clonotype: Relative to the germline gene, one junction end is altered; a read error may explain this. The genes are TRBV6-5 and TRBJ1-2, with D maybe TRBD1 (5 bases). The CDR3 contains 13 residues. Germline-derived CDR1 and CDR2 are MNHEY and SVGAGI. CDR3 coding DNA: TGTGCCAGCAGCCCCCGGGAGGGGTATGGCTGCACCTTC. This sequence encodes CASSPREGYGCTF.

This rearrangement joins TRBV6-1 to TRBJ2-3, with a tentative D call TRBD2 (5 bases). The CDR3 has 15 amino acids. The V end was cut by 6 bases, the J end by 2 bases, with 15 bases between. Per germline, CDR1 MNHNS and CDR2 SASEGT. CDR3 nucleotide sequence: TGTGCCAGCAGGGAATCGGACTGGACCACAGATACGCAGTATTTT. It is translated as CASRESDWTTDTQYF.

The V call is TRBV12-3 or TRBV12-4, the J call TRBJ1-5; D is unclear. The CDR3 has 14 residues. V was cut by 6 bases and J by 2 bases, with 11 bases left in between. The CDR3 loop is CASRTEGGNQPQHF. The CDR3 region has the DNA TGTGCCAGCAGGACGGAGGGTGGCAATCAGCCCCAGCATTTT.

This clonotype was detected many times. The CDR3 coding sequence is TGCAGCGTTGTACCGACTAGCGGGAGCTCCTACGAGCAGTACTTC. Its protein product is CSVVPTSGSSYEQYF. The chain uses TRBV29-1 and TRBJ2-7, with TRBD2 matching 12 bases. Germline V gives CDR1 SQVTM, CDR2 ANQGSEA. This CDR3 has 15 amino acids. Trimming at V came to 4 bases and at J to 0 bases, leaving 4 bases not matched to a gene.

Note on this clonotype: A read error is possible here, since a much larger clone lies one base away. The rearrangement uses TRBV29-1 and TRBJ1-2; no clear D. Germline V gene lookup returns CDR1 SQVTM and CDR2 ANQGSEA. This CDR3 spans 13 amino acids. V lost 5 bases and J lost 1, with 11 bases in between. The CDR3, as DNA: TGCAGCGTTCGGGCCGGCAGTAACTATGGCTACACCTTC. It specifies CSVRAGSNYGYTF.

Notes on this clonotype: Given a much more abundant clone one base away, this may be a read error. This rearrangement joins TRBV11-2 to TRBJ1-2, with no clear D. The CDR3 consists of 13 residues. Looked up from germline, CDR1 is SGHAT and CDR2 is FQNNGV. The CDR3 reads CDSSLRRDDGYTF. The DNA of the CDR3 is TGTGACAGCAGCCTCCGCCGGGATGATGGCTACACCTTC.

The chain carries TRBV6-6 and TRBJ2-2, with D maybe TRBD2 (5 bases). The CDR3 covers 14 residues. The germline V and J ends were trimmed by 7 bases and 7 bases, with 16 bases remaining between them. Germline loops: CDR1 MNHNY, CDR2 SVGAGI (reference sequence). CDR3 in amino acids: CASTPSGFGGELFF. The CDR3 nucleotides read TGTGCCAGCACCCCCTCGGGGTTTGGCGGGGAGCTGTTTTTT.

On this clonotype itself: As the CDR3 is not closed by the conserved phenylalanine or tryptophan, this likely results from a read error. The gene calls are TRBV6-6 and TRBJ1-1; D call uncertain. Germline V lookup: CDR1 MNHNY, CDR2 SVGAGI (reference sequence). V was cut by 8 bases and J by 6 bases, with 19 bases left in between. The CDR3 runs 14 residues. The CDR3 protein is CASSYSDGIPEAFI. The CDR3 region has the DNA TGTGCCAGCTCCTATTCTGACGGGATCCCTGAAGCTTTCATT.

As regards this clonotype: The junction and the germline gene differ at one end; a read error may be behind it. V and J are TRBV5-8 and TRBJ2-3; no firm D call. The CDR3 runs to 13 residues. Germline CDR1 and CDR2: SGHTS and YDEGEE. For the CDR3, the DNA is TGTTCCAGCAGCTTGGGCGCCACAGATACGCAGTATTTT. This translates into CSSSLGATDTQYF.

This chain joins TRBV6-2 or TRBV6-3 and TRBJ2-1; D possibly corresponds to TRBD1 (5 bases). V was clipped by 8 bases and J by 7 bases, with 12 bases between them. The CDR3 has 12 amino acids. Germline V CDR1 and CDR2: MNHEY, SVGEGT. The CDR3: CASASQGNEQFF. CDR3 nucleotide sequence: TGTGCCAGCGCAAGTCAGGGAAATGAGCAGTTCTTC.

The chain recombines TRBV6-5 with TRBJ2-1; D is unclear. V was trimmed by 10 bases and J by 5 bases, leaving 12 bases between them. Germline CDR1 is MNHEY and CDR2 is SVGAGI. CDR3 length equals 12 residues. DNA of the CDR3: TGTGCCACCTCCCCACCCCACAATGAGCAGTTCTTC. Translating gives CATSPPHNEQFF.

This chain uses TRBV6-5 with TRBJ2-7, with D maybe TRBD2 (6 bases). This CDR3 has 15 amino acids. V dropped 0 bases and J dropped 6 bases, with 15 bases sitting between them. Germline lookup yields CDR1 MNHEY and CDR2 SVGAGI. DNA of the CDR3: TGTGCCAGCAGTTACTCGGCGGGATGGCCGGGCGAGCAGTACTTC. It encodes CASSYSAGWPGEQYF.